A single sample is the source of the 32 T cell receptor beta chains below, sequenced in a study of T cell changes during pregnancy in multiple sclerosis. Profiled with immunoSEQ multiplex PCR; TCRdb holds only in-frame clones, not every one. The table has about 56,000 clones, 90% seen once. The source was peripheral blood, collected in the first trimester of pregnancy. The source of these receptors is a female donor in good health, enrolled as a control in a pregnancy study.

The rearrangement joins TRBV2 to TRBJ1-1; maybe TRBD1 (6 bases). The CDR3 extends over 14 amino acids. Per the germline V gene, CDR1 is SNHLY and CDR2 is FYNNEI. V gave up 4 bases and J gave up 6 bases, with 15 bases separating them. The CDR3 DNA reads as TGTGCCAGCAGTGGTTTGGGGGCGAGCGCTGAAGCTTTCTTT. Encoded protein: CASSGLGASAEAFF.

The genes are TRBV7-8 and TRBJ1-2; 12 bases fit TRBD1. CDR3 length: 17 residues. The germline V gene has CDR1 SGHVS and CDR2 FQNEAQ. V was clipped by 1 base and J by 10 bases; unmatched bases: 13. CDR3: CASSLGGVGTGGVHYTF. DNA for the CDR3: TGTGCCAGCAGCTTAGGGGGGGTGGGGACAGGGGGCGTCCACTACACCTTC.

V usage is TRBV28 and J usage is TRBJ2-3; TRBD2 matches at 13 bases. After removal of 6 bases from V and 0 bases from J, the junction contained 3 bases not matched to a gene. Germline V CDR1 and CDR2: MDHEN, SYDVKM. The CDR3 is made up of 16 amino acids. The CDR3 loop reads CASSRTSGRSTDTQYF. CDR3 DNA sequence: TGTGCCAGCAGCCGGACTAGCGGGAGAAGCACAGATACGCAGTATTTT.

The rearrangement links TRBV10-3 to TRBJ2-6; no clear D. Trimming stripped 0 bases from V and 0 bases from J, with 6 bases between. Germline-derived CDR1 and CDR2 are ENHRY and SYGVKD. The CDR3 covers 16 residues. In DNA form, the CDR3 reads TGTGCCATCAGTGAGTCTCCCCTCTCTGGGGCCAACGTCCTGACTTTC. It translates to CAISESPLSGANVLTF.

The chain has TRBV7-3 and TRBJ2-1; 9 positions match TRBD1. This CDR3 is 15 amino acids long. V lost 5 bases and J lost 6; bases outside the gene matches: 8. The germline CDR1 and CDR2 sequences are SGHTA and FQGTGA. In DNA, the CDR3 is TGTGCCAGCAGCCCGGGGACAGGGAGGGCCAATGAGCAGTTCTTC. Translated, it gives CASSPGTGRANEQFF.

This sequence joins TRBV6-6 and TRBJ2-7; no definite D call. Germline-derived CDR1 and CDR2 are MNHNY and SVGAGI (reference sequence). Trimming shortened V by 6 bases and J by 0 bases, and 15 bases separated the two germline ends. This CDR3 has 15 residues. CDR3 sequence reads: CASSSPTLSSYEQYF. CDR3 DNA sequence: TGTGCCAGCAGCTCCCCTACGCTTAGCTCCTACGAGCAGTACTTC.

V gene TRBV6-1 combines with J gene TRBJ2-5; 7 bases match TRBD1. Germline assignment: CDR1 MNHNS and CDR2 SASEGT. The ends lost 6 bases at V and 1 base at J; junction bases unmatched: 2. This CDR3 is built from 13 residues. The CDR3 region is CASSGTAQETQYF. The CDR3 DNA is TGTGCCAGCAGCGGGACAGCCCAAGAGACCCAGTACTTC.

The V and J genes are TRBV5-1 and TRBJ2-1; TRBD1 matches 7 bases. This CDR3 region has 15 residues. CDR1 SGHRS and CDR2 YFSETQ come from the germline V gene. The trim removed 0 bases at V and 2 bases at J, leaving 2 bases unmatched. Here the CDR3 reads CASSLGDSPYNEQFF. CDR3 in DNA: TGCGCCAGCAGCTTGGGGGACAGTCCCTACAATGAGCAGTTCTTC.

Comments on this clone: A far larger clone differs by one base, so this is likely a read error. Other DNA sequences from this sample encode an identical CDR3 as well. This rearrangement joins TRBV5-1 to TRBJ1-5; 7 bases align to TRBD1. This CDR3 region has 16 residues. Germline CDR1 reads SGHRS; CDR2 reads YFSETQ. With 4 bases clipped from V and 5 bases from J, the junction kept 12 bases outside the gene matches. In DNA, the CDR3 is TGCGCCAGCAGCAGAAAGGCAGGGGGTAACTATCAGCCCCAGCATTTT. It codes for CASSRKAGGNYQPQHF.

The CDR3 spells CASSGGQRHQPQHF. The CDR3 coding sequence is TGTGCCAGCAGCGGGGGACAGAGACATCAGCCCCAGCATTTT. The chain combines TRBV9 with TRBJ1-5; 7 bases agree with TRBD1. Germline values: CDR1 SGDLS, CDR2 YYNGEE. CDR3 length: 14 amino acids. The V segment lost 3 bases and the J segment 5 bases; nucleotides outside the gene matches: 5.

The CDR3 here is CASSLQDNSYEQYF. The DNA for the CDR3 is TGTGCCAGCTCACTCCAGGACAATTCCTACGAGCAGTACTTC. The V and J genes are TRBV18 and TRBJ2-7; a weak D match, TRBD1 (5 bases). Germline V gene data show CDR1 as KGHSH and CDR2 as LQKENI. Trimming removed 4 bases at V and 1 base at J, with 11 bases between. The CDR3 has 14 amino acids. Supplemented by reference TRBV18 and TRBJ2-7, the full variable domain reads NAGVMQNPRHLVRRRGQEARLRCSPMKGHSHVYWYRQLPEEGLKFMVYLQKENIIDESGMPKERFSAEFPKEGPSILRIQQVVRGDSAAYFCASSLQDNSYEQYFGPGTRLTVT.

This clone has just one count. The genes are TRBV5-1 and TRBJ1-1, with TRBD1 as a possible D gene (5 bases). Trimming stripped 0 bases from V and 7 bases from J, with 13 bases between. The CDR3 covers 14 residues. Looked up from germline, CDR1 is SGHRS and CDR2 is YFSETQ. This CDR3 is CASSLGVGGGEAFF. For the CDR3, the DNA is TGCGCCAGCAGCTTGGGAGTCGGGGGGGGTGAAGCTTTCTTT.

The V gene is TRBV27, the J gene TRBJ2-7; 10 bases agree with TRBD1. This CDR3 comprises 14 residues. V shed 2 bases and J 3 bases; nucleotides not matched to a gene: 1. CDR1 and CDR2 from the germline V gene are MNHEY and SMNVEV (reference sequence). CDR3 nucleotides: TGTGCCAGCAGTTTAAGGACAGGGGGCTACGAGCAGTACTTC. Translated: CASSLRTGGYEQYF.

CDR3 region: CASSQGGGATNEKLFF. CDR3 DNA: TGCGCCAGCAGCCAAGGGGGGGGAGCAACTAATGAAAAACTGTTTTTT. The rearrangement uses TRBV4-1 and TRBJ1-4; D possibly corresponds to TRBD1 (5 bases). Germline loops: CDR1 MGHRA, CDR2 YSYEKL. The CDR3 has 16 residues. Trimming took 1 base from V and 0 from J, leaving 9 bases between them.

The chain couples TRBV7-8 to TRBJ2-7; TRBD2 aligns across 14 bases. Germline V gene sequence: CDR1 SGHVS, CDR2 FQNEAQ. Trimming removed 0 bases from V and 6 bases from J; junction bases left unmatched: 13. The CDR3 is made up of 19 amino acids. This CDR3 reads CASSLAQTSGRARLSEQYF. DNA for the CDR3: TGTGCCAGCAGCTTAGCCCAGACTAGCGGGAGGGCCCGACTCTCCGAGCAGTACTTC.

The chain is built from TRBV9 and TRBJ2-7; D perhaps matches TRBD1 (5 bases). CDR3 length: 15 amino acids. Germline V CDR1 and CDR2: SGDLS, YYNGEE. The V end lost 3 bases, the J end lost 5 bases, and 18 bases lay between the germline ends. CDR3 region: CASSGYGRDNDEQYF. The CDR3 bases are TGTGCCAGCAGCGGGTACGGCAGGGATAACGACGAGCAGTACTTC.

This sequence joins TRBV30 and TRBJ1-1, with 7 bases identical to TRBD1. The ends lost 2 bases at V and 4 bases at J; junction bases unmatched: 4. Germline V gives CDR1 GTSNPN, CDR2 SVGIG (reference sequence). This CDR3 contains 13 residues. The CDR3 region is CAWSSQGVTEAFF. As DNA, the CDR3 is TGTGCCTGGAGTAGTCAGGGGGTCACTGAAGCTTTCTTT.

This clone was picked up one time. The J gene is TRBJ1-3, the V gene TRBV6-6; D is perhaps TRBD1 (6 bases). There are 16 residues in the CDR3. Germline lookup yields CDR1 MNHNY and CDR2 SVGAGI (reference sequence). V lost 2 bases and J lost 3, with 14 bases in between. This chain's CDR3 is CASSYPQGSYGNTIYF. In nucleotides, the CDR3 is TGTGCCAGCAGTTACCCACAGGGCTCCTATGGAAACACCATATATTTT.

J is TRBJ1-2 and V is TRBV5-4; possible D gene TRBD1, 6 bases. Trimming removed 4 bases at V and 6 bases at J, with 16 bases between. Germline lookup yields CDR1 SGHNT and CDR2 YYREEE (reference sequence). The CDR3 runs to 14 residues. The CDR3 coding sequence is TGTGCCAGCAGCGGAGAGCAGGGGAAGGATGGCTACACCTTC. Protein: CASSGEQGKDGYTF.

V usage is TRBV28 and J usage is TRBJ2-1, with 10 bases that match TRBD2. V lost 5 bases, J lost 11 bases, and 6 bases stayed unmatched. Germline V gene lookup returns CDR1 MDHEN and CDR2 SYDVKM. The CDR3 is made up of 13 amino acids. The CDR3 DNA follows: TGTGCCAGCAGTCGAGCGGGAGGGCCTCAGCAGTTCTTC. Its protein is CASSRAGGPQQFF.

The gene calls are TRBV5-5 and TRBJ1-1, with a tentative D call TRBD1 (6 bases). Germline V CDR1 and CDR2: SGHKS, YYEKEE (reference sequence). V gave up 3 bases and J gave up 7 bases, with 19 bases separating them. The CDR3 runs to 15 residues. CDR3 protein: CASSWTASRSSEAFF. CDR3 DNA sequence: TGTGCCAGCAGCTGGACAGCTTCTCGGTCGAGTGAAGCTTTCTTT.

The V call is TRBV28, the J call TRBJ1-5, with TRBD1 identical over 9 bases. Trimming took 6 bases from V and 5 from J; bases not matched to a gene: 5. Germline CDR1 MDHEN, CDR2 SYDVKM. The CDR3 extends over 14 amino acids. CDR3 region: CASSPDRGDQPQHF. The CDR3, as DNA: TGTGCCAGCAGCCCAGACAGGGGGGATCAGCCCCAGCATTTT.

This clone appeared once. CDR3 DNA sequence: TGTGCCACCAGGGGGCAGGGATCAACTGAAGCTTTCTTT. Protein product: CATRGQGSTEAFF. V is TRBV15 and J is TRBJ1-1, with D perhaps matching TRBD1 (5 bases). Trimming took 6 bases from V and 5 from J, leaving 13 bases between them. Germline assignment: CDR1 LNHNV and CDR2 YYDKDF (reference sequence). This CDR3 spans 13 amino acids.

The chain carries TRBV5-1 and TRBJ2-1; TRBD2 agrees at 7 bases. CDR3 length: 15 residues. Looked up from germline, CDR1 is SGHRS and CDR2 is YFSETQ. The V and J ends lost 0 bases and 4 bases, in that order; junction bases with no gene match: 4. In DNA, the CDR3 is TGCGCCAGCAGCTTGGGTGGGACTATATACAATGAGCAGTTCTTC. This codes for CASSLGGTIYNEQFF. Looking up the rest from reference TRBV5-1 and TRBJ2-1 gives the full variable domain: KAGVTQTPRYLIKTRGQQVTLSCSPISGHRSVSWYQQTPGQGLQFLFEYFSETQRNKGNFPGRFSGRQFSNSRSEMNVSTLELGDSALYLCASSLGGTIYNEQFFGPGTRLTVL.

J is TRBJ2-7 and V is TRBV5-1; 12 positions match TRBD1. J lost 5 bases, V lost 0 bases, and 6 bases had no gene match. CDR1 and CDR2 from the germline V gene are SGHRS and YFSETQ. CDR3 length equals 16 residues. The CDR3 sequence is CASSLVRGTGGDEQYF. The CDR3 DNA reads TGCGCCAGCAGCTTGGTTCGGGGGACAGGGGGCGACGAGCAGTACTTC.

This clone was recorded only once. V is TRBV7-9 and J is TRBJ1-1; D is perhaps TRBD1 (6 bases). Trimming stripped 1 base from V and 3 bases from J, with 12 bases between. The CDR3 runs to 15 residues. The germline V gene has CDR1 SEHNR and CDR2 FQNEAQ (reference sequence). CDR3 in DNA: TGTGCCAGCAGCTTAGAGACAGGAGGAGACACTGAAGCTTTCTTT. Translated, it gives CASSLETGGDTEAFF. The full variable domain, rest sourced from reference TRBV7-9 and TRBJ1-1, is DTGVSQNPRHKITKRGQNVTFRCDPISEHNRLYWYRQTLGQGPEFLTYFQNEAQLEKSRLLSDRFSAERPKGSFSTLEIQRTEQGDSAMYLCASSLETGGDTEAFFGQGTRLTVV.

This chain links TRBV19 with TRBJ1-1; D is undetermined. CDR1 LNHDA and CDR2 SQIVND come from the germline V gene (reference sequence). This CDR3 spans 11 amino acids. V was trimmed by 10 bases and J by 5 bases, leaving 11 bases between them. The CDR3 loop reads CAIPRETEAFF. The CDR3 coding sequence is TGTGCCATCCCCCGGGAGACTGAAGCTTTCTTT.

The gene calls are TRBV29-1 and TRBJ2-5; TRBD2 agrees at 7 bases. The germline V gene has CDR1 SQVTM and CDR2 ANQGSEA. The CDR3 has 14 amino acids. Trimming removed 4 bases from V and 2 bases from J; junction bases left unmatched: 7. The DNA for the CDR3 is TGCAGCGTTGTAGAGGGACTACGACAAGAGACCCAGTACTTC. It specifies CSVVEGLRQETQYF.

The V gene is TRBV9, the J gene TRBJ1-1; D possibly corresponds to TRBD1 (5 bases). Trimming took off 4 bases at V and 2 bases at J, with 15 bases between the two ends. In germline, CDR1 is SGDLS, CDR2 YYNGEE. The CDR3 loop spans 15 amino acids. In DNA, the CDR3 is TGTGCCAGCAGCATCGACAGTACCGTTAACACTGAAGCTTTCTTT. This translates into CASSIDSTVNTEAFF.

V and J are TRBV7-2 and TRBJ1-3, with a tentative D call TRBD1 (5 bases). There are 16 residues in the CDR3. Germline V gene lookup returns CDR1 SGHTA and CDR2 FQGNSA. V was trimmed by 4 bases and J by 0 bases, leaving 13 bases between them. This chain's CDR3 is CASSSRQSLSGNTIYF. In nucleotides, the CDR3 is TGTGCCAGCAGCTCCCGACAGAGCCTCTCTGGAAACACCATATATTTT. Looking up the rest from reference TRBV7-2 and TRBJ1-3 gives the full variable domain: GAGVSQSPSNKVTEKGKDVELRCDPISGHTALYWYRQSLGQGLEFLIYFQGNSAPDKSGLPSDRFSAERTGGSVSTLTIQRTQQEDSAVYLCASSSRQSLSGNTIYFGEGSWLTVV.

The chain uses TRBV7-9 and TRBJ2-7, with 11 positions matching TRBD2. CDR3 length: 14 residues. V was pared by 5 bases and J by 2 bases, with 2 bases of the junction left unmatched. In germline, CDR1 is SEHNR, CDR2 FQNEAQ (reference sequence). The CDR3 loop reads CASSTSGRPYEQYF. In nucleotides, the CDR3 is TGTGCCAGCAGCACTAGCGGGAGACCCTACGAGCAGTACTTC. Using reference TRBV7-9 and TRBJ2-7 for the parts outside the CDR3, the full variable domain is DTGVSQNPRHKITKRGQNVTFRCDPISEHNRLYWYRQTLGQGPEFLTYFQNEAQLEKSRLLSDRFSAERPKGSFSTLEIQRTEQGDSAMYLCASSTSGRPYEQYFGPGTRLTVT.

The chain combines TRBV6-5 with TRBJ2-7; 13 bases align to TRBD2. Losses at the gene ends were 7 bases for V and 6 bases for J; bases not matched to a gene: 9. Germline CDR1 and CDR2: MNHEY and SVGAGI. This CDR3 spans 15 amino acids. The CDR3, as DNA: TGTGCCAGCAACCGGGGGACTAGCGGGATGGGCGAGCAGTACTTC. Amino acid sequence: CASNRGTSGMGEQYF.